This TCR beta chain was profiled in a study of beta chain features in type 1 diabetes. Study background: Cell yields, gender and age were comparable in patients and healthy donors.

The authors sorted CD4+ naive, central memory, regulatory and stem cell-like memory cells via CD45RO/CCR7/CD25/CD127/CD95/CD27. Investigators reverse transcribed all isolated RNA, so they sequenced expressed TCRB transcripts. The data were produced by immunoSEQ multiplex PCR, yet TCRdb's version contains in-frame clones alone and is incomplete. This repertoire shows 250,000 to 350,000 clones, around 15% found once; its top ten account for approximately 7%. Study-wide results and caveats: Shorter templates may be favored by PCR, equally so in patients and controls. A closer apparent resemblance between naive, central memory and Treg TCRB repertoires was seen in patients than in healthy donors.

The germline gives CDR1 ENHRY, CDR2 SYGVKD. The CDR3 contains 16 residues. Unmatched junction bases numbered 10, after V lost 6 bases and J lost 5 bases. Of note for this clone: What it binds is not known.

The receptor was isolated from a man aged 30-40 years in good health. Sample: central memory CD4+ T cells from blood. The chain is built from TRBV10-3 and TRBJ2-3; 11 bases line up with TRBD2. Here the CDR3 DNA reads TGTGCCATCAGCTCCTCTACTAGCGGGGGTAGAGATACGCAGTATTTT. This gives the protein CAISSSTSGGRDTQYF.